This T cell receptor (beta chain) was found in a study of shared clonotypes between healthy human individuals. Broader study findings: A few donors held 4.5% to 5% of naive CD4 clonotypes in common. Generation probabilities were higher for clonotypes shared across all four sorted-subset donors than for unshared ones.

This clone was detected once. Its specificity is not known. A much larger clone lies one base from this, so it may be a read error. Replicate PCRs from sorted subsets contained roughly 190 ng DNA, which is 29,000 or so T cell genomes. Measured with immunoSEQ multiplex PCR; TCRdb has only the in-frame clones, and not every one. The sample yields 600,000 to 800,000 clones, 72% seen once. The trim removed 5 bases at V and 0 bases at J, leaving 2 bases unmatched. The length of the CDR3 is 15 residues. CDR1 is SGHTA and CDR2 is FQGTGA in the germline V gene. Input material: memory CD4+ T cells sorted from blood. The subset: CD45RA-negative fraction. The gene calls are TRBV7-3 and TRBJ2-1; 9 bases fit TRBD2. This sequence originates from a woman aged 25-40 years in good health. As DNA, the CDR3 is TGTGCCAGCAGCCGTAGCGGGGGCTCCTACAATGAGCAGTTCTTC. Its translation is CASSRSGGSYNEQFF.